The clone carrying this T cell receptor beta chain was picked up a small number of times. V was clipped by 2 bases and J by 5 bases, with 12 bases between them. Germline V gene sequence: CDR1 MGHRA, CDR2 YSYEKL. CDR3 length: 14 amino acids. This entry is derived from a study of OX40 agonist ivuxolimab in advanced cancers. Blood draws occurred at baseline, cycle 4 day 1, and cycle 7 day 1. Data came from immunoSEQ multiplex PCR; TCRdb stores just in-frame clones and leaves some out. The data hold under 35,000 clones, with about 92% observed a single time. The source was CD4+ or CD8+ T cells sorted from blood, collected in a trial of the OX40 agonist ivuxolimab. The gene calls are TRBV4-1 and TRBJ2-5; no clear D gene. This clonotype was obtained from an adult with an advanced solid tumor such as melanoma, head and neck, liver or kidney cancer. CDR3 region: CASSQFSSVETQYF. The CDR3 nucleotides read TGCGCCAGCAGCCAATTTAGCTCTGTTGAGACCCAGTACTTC.